This T cell receptor (beta chain) was observed in a study of blood T cell repertoires in COVID-19. Study overall: The origin of the acute and convalescent COVID-19 samples was the United States, Italy and Spain. The analysed material was cDNA or gDNA that came from T cells, B-cell-depleted T cells, or PBMCs.

In the authors' methods: By means of reference gene primer amplification, nucleated cell counts were estimated. Libraries were prepared by immunoSEQ multiplex PCR; TCRdb keeps only in-frame clonotypes and omits some of them. That table furnishes V, J and clone size, whereas the DNA furnished D and trimming. The profile shows around 71,000 clones, around 83% of them singletons. The CDR3 runs 15 residues. Germline-derived CDR1 and CDR2 are MNHEY and SVGAGI. Trimming cost V 2 bases and J 5 bases, with 13 bases left between them. This clonotype was obtained from a man at least 80 years old with acute or convalescent COVID-19. The V and J genes are TRBV6-5 and TRBJ1-5; weak D call: TRBD1 (6 bases). Specimen: peripheral blood. CDR3 sequence: CASSYTTGSDQPQHF. The CDR3 DNA sequence: TGTGCCAGCAGTTACACCACAGGGTCCGATCAGCCCCAGCATTTT.